Presented here are 20 T cell receptor beta chains from one specimen sequenced in a study of blood T cell repertoires in COVID-19. Method: immunoSEQ multiplex PCR; TCRdb's copy keeps in-frame clones and lacks some. The sample includes under 350,000 clones, approximately 82% of them seen just once. Sample: peripheral blood. These receptors were collected from a man between 60 and 75 years old who had recovered from COVID-19.

The sample holds one count of this clone. The chain combines TRBV5-5 with TRBJ1-5, with D hard to call. Germline assignment: CDR1 SGHKS and CDR2 YYEKEE (reference sequence). Trimming left V 1 base short and J 1 base short, with 9 bases between. The CDR3 is 15 amino acids. The CDR3 DNA follows: TGTGCCAGCAGCTTGCGCCCAGGCAGCAATCAGCCCCAGCATTTT. It is translated as CASSLRPGSNQPQHF.

This sequence joins TRBV5-6 and TRBJ2-7; D is perhaps TRBD2 (5 bases). The CDR3 covers 15 residues. V was pared by 2 bases and J by 0 bases, with 12 bases between. CDR1 and CDR2 from the germline V gene are SGHDT and YYEEEE. The DNA of the CDR3 is TGTGCCAGCAGCTTTGGGCGGAGGAGCTCCTACGAGCAGTACTTC. It is translated as CASSFGRRSSYEQYF.

This chain uses TRBV4-2 with TRBJ2-2; D is undetermined. Germline V gene data show CDR1 as LGHNA and CDR2 as YNFKEQ. This CDR3 contains 14 residues. V dropped 0 bases and J dropped 8 bases, with 10 bases sitting between them. CDR3 in DNA: TGTGCCAGCAGCCAAGAAATAGAGTTAGGGGAGCTGTTTTTT. The encoded protein is CASSQEIELGELFF.

The chain is built from TRBV20-1 and TRBJ2-1; 9 nucleotides match TRBD1. This CDR3 has 16 amino acids. Germline V gene sequence: CDR1 DFQATT, CDR2 SNEGSKA (reference sequence). V was pared by 4 bases and J by 1 base, with 8 bases of the junction left unmatched. The CDR3 DNA reads TGCAGTGCTACTGACCCGGGGACAGGGTCCTACAATGAGCAGTTCTTC. Translation gives CSATDPGTGSYNEQFF.

The chain has TRBV5-6 and TRBJ2-1, with no clear D. V shed 3 bases and J shed 6 bases, with 4 bases lying between them. The CDR3 covers 11 residues. Germline V CDR1 and CDR2: SGHDT, YYEEEE. The CDR3 here is CASSYSNEQFF. CDR3 nucleotide sequence: TGTGCCAGCAGCTACAGCAATGAGCAGTTCTTC.

The chain joins TRBV3-1 (or the pseudogene TRBV3-2) to TRBJ1-2; D is uncertain. The CDR3 totals 13 residues. CDR1 and CDR2 (germline): LGHDT, YNNKEL (reference sequence). Trimming took off 2 bases at V and 8 bases at J, with 12 bases between the two ends. The CDR3 reads CASSQSRASGYTF. Written as DNA, the CDR3 is TGTGCCAGCAGCCAAAGTCGCGCGAGCGGCTACACCTTC.

CDR3 region: CASSTSGPDYEQYF. The CDR3 DNA reads as TGTGCCAGCAGCACTAGCGGACCGGACTACGAGCAGTACTTC. The rearrangement uses TRBV21-1 and TRBJ2-7; the table's D call, TRBD2, has no DNA check behind it. TRBV21-1 is given as a pseudogene. The CDR3 length is 14 residues.

This chain connects TRBV12-3 or TRBV12-4 to TRBJ1-1; D not resolved. Trimming stripped 3 bases from V and 5 bases from J, with 7 bases between. The CDR3 is 12 residues long. CDR3 sequence reads: CASSFERTEAFF. CDR3 DNA sequence: TGTGCCAGCAGTTTTGAGAGAACTGAAGCTTTCTTT.

V is TRBV19 and J is TRBJ2-5, with D possibly TRBD2 on 5 matching bases. The CDR3 covers 16 residues. V was shortened by 7 bases and J by 1 base, with 19 bases between the two germline ends. Germline V gene sequence: CDR1 LNHDA, CDR2 SQIVND (reference sequence). The CDR3 DNA is TGTGCCAGTAATCGAAGGGCCAGCGGTTCCCAAGAGACCCAGTACTTC. This codes for CASNRRASGSQETQYF.

The V call is TRBV5-1, the J call TRBJ2-5, with unresolved D. Trimming took 2 bases from V and 5 from J, leaving 13 bases between them. This CDR3 region has 14 residues. The germline gives CDR1 SGHRS, CDR2 YFSETQ. The CDR3: CASSFNPRWETQYF. The CDR3 coding sequence is TGCGCCAGCAGCTTTAATCCGAGGTGGGAGACCCAGTACTTC.

This clone is a singleton in its sample. The chain carries TRBV15 and TRBJ2-1; TRBD2 agrees at 11 bases. J was trimmed by 5 bases and V by 4 bases; bases with no gene match: 7. This CDR3 comprises 16 residues. Germline assignment: CDR1 LNHNV and CDR2 YYDKDF (reference sequence). For the CDR3, the DNA is TGTGCCACCAGCACCCGTAGCGGGAGGGCCCACAATGAGCAGTTCTTC. Translated: CATSTRSGRAHNEQFF.

This chain uses TRBV3-1 (or the pseudogene TRBV3-2) with TRBJ2-5, with 7 bases fitting TRBD1. CDR3 size: 15 residues. The germline CDR1 and CDR2 sequences are LGHDT and YNNKEL (reference sequence). V shed 4 bases and J 3 bases; nucleotides not matched to a gene: 8. In nucleotides, the CDR3 is TGTGCCAGCAGCCGGACCGGGACAGCAGAAGAGACCCAGTACTTC. Protein: CASSRTGTAEETQYF.

A few counts support this clone. V is TRBV11-1 and J is TRBJ1-6, with 9 nucleotides matching TRBD1. CDR1 and CDR2 (germline): SGHAT, FQDESV (reference sequence). The V and J ends lost 2 bases and 7 bases, in that order; junction bases with no gene match: 6. CDR3 length: 16 residues. The CDR3 loop is CASSLWAGTGNSPLHF. CDR3 coding DNA: TGTGCCAGCAGCTTATGGGCCGGGACAGGGAATTCACCCCTCCACTTT.

This clone was found once. The rearrangement uses TRBV5-6 and TRBJ2-2; TRBD1 might be the D (5 bases). Germline values: CDR1 SGHDT, CDR2 YYEEEE. The CDR3 spans 16 residues. Trimming shortened V by 1 base and J by 2 bases, and 12 bases separated the two germline ends. The CDR3 protein is CASSLYHRTNTGELFF. CDR3 nucleotides: TGTGCCAGCAGCTTGTACCACCGGACAAACACCGGGGAGCTGTTTTTT.

The gene calls are TRBV15 and TRBJ2-1; unclear D gene. Germline assignment: CDR1 LNHNV and CDR2 YYDKDF (reference sequence). The germline V and J ends were trimmed by 5 bases and 3 bases, with 17 bases remaining between them. The CDR3 spans 16 residues. The CDR3 nucleotides read TGTGCCACCAGCGGCGCCACAGATGTTATCTACAATGAGCAGTTCTTC. Amino acid sequence: CATSGATDVIYNEQFF.

The chain combines TRBV2 with TRBJ2-7; D perhaps matches TRBD1 (6 bases). Germline assignment: CDR1 SNHLY and CDR2 FYNNEI. CDR3 size: 15 residues. With 8 bases removed from V and 3 bases from J, the gap between germline ends came to 20 bases. The CDR3 here is CASQLRDNKLYEQYF. DNA for the CDR3: TGTGCCAGCCAGCTCCGGGACAACAAACTCTACGAGCAGTACTTC.

J is TRBJ2-1 and V is TRBV4-2; D unresolved. The CDR3 contains 14 residues. Germline loops: CDR1 LGHNA, CDR2 YNFKEQ. The ends were cut back, 0 bases at V and 5 bases at J, with 8 bases in the middle. The CDR3 region has the DNA TGTGCCAGCAGCCAAGATATTAATAACAATGAGCAGTTCTTC. Translation: CASSQDINNNEQFF.

This chain uses TRBV30 with TRBJ1-6, with TRBD1 matching over 7 bases. With V trimmed by 1 base and J by 7 bases, 7 bases remained unmatched. From germline, CDR1 is GTSNPN and CDR2 SVGIG (reference sequence). The CDR3 extends over 15 amino acids. For the CDR3, the DNA is TGTGCCTGGAGTGGTCTGGGACAGAAAAATTCACCCCTCCACTTT. Its protein is CAWSGLGQKNSPLHF.

The CDR3 sequence is CASSPGTGTEQFF. CDR3 nucleotides: TGTGCCAGCAGTCCCGGGACAGGGACTGAGCAGTTCTTC. The chain is built from TRBV12-3 or TRBV12-4 and TRBJ2-1, with 9 bases lining up with TRBD1. This CDR3 comprises 13 residues. V lost 5 bases, J lost 9 bases, and 5 bases stayed unmatched.

The chain joins TRBV4-2 to TRBJ1-4; TRBD1 might be the D (5 bases). The V end was cut by 0 bases, the J end by 0 bases, with 20 bases between. CDR1 and CDR2 (germline): LGHNA, YNFKEQ. The CDR3 sequence is 20 residues long. CDR3 nucleotide sequence: TGTGCCAGCAGCCAAGATGGCGGGGGTAAGGGCTTCGCAACTAATGAAAAACTGTTTTTT. Translating it yields CASSQDGGGKGFATNEKLFF.